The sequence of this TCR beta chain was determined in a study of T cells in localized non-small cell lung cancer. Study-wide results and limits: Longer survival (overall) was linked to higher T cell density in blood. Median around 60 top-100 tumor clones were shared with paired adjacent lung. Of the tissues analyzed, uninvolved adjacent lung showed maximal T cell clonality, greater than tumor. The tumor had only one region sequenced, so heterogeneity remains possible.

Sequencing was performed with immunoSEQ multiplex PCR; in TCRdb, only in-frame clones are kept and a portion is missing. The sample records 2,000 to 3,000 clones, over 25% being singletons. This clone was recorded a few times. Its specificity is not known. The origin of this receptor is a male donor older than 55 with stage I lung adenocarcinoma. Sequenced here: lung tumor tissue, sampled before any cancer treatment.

CDR3 coding DNA: TGTGCCAGCACTCTCGGGGGCCACGCGAACACCGGGGAGCTGTTTTTT. Its protein product is CASTLGGHANTGELFF. The genes are TRBV7-5 and TRBJ2-2. TRBV7-5 is listed as a pseudogene. CDR3 length: 16 amino acids.